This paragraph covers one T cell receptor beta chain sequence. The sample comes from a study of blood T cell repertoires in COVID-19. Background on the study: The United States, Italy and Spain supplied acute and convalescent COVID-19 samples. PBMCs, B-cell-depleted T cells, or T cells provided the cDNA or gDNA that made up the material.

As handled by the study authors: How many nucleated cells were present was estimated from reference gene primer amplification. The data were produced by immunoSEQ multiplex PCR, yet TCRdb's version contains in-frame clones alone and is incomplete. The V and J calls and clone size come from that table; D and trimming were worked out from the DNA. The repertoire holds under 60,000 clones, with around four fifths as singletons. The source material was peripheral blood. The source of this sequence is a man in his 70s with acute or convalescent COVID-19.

CDR3 protein: CASSPWTGMLADTQYF. Here the CDR3 DNA reads TGTGCCAGCAGCCCCTGGACAGGGATGCTCGCAGATACGCAGTATTTT. This rearrangement joins TRBV5-6 to TRBJ2-3; TRBD1 matches at 8 bases. V dropped 4 bases and J dropped 4; count of bases not matched to a gene: 11. Germline CDR1 SGHDT, CDR2 YYEEEE. CDR3 length: 16 amino acids. Filled out from reference TRBV5-6 and TRBJ2-3, the complete variable domain reads DAGVTQSPTHLIKTRGQQVTLRCSPKSGHDTVSWYQQALGQGPQFIFQYYEEEERQRGNFPDRFSGHQFPNYSSELNVNALLLGDSALYLCASSPWTGMLADTQYFGPGTRLTVL.